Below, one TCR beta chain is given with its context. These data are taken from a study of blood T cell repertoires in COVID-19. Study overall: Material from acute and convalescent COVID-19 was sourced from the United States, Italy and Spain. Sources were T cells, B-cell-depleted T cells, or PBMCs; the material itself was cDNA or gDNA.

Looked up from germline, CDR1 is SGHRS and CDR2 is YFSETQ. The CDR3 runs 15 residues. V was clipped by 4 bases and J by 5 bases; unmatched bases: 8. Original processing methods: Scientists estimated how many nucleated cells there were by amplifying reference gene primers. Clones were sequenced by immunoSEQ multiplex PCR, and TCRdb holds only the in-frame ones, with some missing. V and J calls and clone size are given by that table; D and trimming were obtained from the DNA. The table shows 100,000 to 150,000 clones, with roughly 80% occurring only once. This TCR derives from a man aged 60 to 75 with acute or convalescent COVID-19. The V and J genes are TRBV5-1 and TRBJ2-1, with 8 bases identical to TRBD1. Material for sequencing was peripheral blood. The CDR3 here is CASSRAGGGHNEQFF. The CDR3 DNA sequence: TGCGCCAGCAGCAGGGCAGGGGGCGGTCACAATGAGCAGTTCTTC. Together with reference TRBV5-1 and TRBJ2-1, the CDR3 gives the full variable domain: KAGVTQTPRYLIKTRGQQVTLSCSPISGHRSVSWYQQTPGQGLQFLFEYFSETQRNKGNFPGRFSGRQFSNSRSEMNVSTLELGDSALYLCASSRAGGGHNEQFFGPGTRLTVL.